This is a list of T cell receptor beta chains from one sample in a study of shared clonotypes between healthy human individuals. Clones were sequenced by immunoSEQ multiplex PCR, and TCRdb holds only the in-frame ones, with some missing. The data show under 1,100,000 clones, with about 75% seen just once and 1.4% to 1.5% held by the top ten. Sequencing input: memory CD4+ T cells sorted from blood. These receptors originate from a man in his late teens or twenties in good health. The CDR3 runs from the conserved cysteine through the conserved F or W. A D gene is named only where the DNA matches it firmly. Expanded clones get a size class; other rows say once, few or many, or leave the size out.

D gene: TRBD1; V gene: TRBV15; J gene: TRBJ2-7; clone size: NA; CDR3 protein: CATSRVRLRDRDYEQYF; CDR3 DNA: TGTGCCACCAGCCGAGTTAGATTACGGGACAGGGACTACGAGCAGTACTTC
D gene: TRBD1; V gene: TRBV5-1; J gene: TRBJ1-2; clone size: once; CDR3 protein: CASSRGQGGPSYGYTF; CDR3 DNA: TGCGCCAGCAGCCGGGGACAGGGAGGACCATCCTATGGCTACACCTTC
D gene: NA; V gene: TRBV7-8; J gene: TRBJ2-2; clone size: NA; CDR3 protein: CASSFHSAGELFF; CDR3 DNA: TGTGCCAGCAGTTTTCATTCGGCCGGGGAGCTGTTTTTT
D gene: TRBD1; V gene: TRBV6-5; J gene: TRBJ1-2; clone size: NA; CDR3 protein: CASSSPGQANYGYTF; CDR3 DNA: TGTGCCAGCAGTTCACCTGGACAGGCAAACTATGGCTACACCTTC
D gene: NA; V gene: TRBV5-1; J gene: TRBJ2-3; clone size: NA; CDR3 protein: CASSPPQGPQDTQYF; CDR3 DNA: TGCGCCAGCAGCCCGCCCCAAGGGCCCCAAGATACGCAGTATTTT
D gene: TRBD1; V gene: TRBV7-9; J gene: TRBJ2-1; clone size: NA; CDR3 protein: CASSLAHRGVGYEQFF; CDR3 DNA: TGTGCCAGCAGCTTAGCGCACAGGGGGGTTGGTTATGAGCAGTTCTTC
D gene: NA; V gene: TRBV6-5; J gene: TRBJ1-2; clone size: NA; CDR3 protein: CASMDRGTYGYTF; CDR3 DNA: TGTGCCAGCATGGATCGGGGGACATATGGCTACACCTTC
D gene: TRBD1; V gene: TRBV7-2; J gene: TRBJ1-1; clone size: NA; CDR3 protein: CASSQRQGRTEAFF; CDR3 DNA: TGTGCCAGCAGCCAACGACAGGGTCGGACTGAAGCTTTCTTT
D gene: TRBD1; V gene: TRBV18; J gene: TRBJ1-1; clone size: NA; CDR3 protein: CASSPRQGGTEAFF; CDR3 DNA: TGTGCCAGCTCACCTAGACAGGGGGGCACTGAAGCTTTCTTT
D gene: TRBD1; V gene: TRBV28; J gene: TRBJ2-7; clone size: once; CDR3 protein: CASTPAQGQRLTYEQYF; CDR3 DNA: TGTGCCAGCACCCCCGCCCAGGGACAGAGACTAACCTACGAGCAGTACTTC
D gene: TRBD1; V gene: TRBV9; J gene: TRBJ1-2; clone size: few; CDR3 protein: CASSAHSTGYYSYTF; CDR3 DNA: TGTGCCAGCAGCGCTCACTCGACAGGGTATTATAGCTACACCTTC
D gene: NA; V gene: TRBV4-3; J gene: TRBJ2-3; clone size: once; CDR3 protein: CASRQRGERSSTDTQYF; CDR3 DNA: TGCGCCAGCAGGCAGCGAGGCGAGCGGTCTAGCACAGATACGCAGTATTTT
D gene: NA; V gene: TRBV7-2; J gene: TRBJ2-7; clone size: NA; CDR3 protein: CASSYKPGDYYEQYF; CDR3 DNA: TGTGCCAGCAGCTACAAACCCGGGGATTACTACGAGCAGTACTTC
D gene: NA; V gene: TRBV19; J gene: TRBJ2-3; clone size: NA; CDR3 protein: CASSPWTAMNTDTQYF; CDR3 DNA: TGTGCCAGTAGTCCCTGGACTGCAATGAACACAGATACGCAGTATTTT
D gene: NA; V gene: TRBV19; J gene: TRBJ2-7; clone size: few; CDR3 protein: CASSTGTSYEQYF; CDR3 DNA: TGTGCCAGTAGTACAGGAACTTCCTACGAGCAGTACTTC
D gene: NA; V gene: TRBV27; J gene: TRBJ2-4; clone size: NA; CDR3 protein: CASSTDRYLAKNIQYF; CDR3 DNA: TGTGCCAGCAGCACCGACAGATACCTAGCCAAAAACATTCAGTACTTC
D gene: NA; V gene: TRBV5-1; J gene: TRBJ2-2; clone size: NA; CDR3 protein: CASSLEPGAFTGELFF; CDR3 DNA: TGCGCCAGCAGCTTGGAACCAGGGGCCTTCACCGGGGAGCTGTTTTTT
D gene: NA; V gene: TRBV14; J gene: TRBJ1-5; clone size: NA; CDR3 protein: CASSFGIQPQHF; CDR3 DNA: TGTGCCAGCAGCTTCGGGATTCAGCCCCAGCATTTT
D gene: TRBD1; V gene: TRBV12-5; J gene: TRBJ1-5; clone size: NA; CDR3 protein: CASGPDRGSQPQHF; CDR3 DNA: TGTGCTAGTGGCCCCGACAGGGGAAGTCAGCCCCAGCATTTT
D gene: NA; V gene: TRBV5-1; J gene: TRBJ2-5; clone size: once; CDR3 protein: CASSDRDPTTETQYF; CDR3 DNA: TGCGCCAGCAGCGACCGGGATCCCACGACGGAGACCCAGTACTTC
D gene: NA; V gene: TRBV7-2; J gene: TRBJ2-2; clone size: NA; CDR3 protein: CASSVRRTGGELFF; CDR3 DNA: TGTGCCAGCAGCGTTCGGCGGACTGGGGGGGAGCTGTTTTTT
D gene: NA; V gene: TRBV14; J gene: TRBJ2-2; clone size: NA; CDR3 protein: CASSQSTGELFF; CDR3 DNA: TGTGCCAGCAGCCAAAGCACCGGGGAGCTGTTTTTT
D gene: NA; V gene: TRBV19; J gene: TRBJ1-2; clone size: few; CDR3 protein: CASSLSVIQMLYTF; CDR3 DNA: TGTGCCAGTAGTCTATCAGTCATCCAGATGCTTTACACCTTC
D gene: TRBD2; V gene: TRBV5-6; J gene: TRBJ2-7; clone size: NA; CDR3 protein: CASSRGLAGTSYEQYF; CDR3 DNA: TGTGCCAGCAGCAGGGGACTAGCGGGTACCTCCTACGAGCAGTACTTC
D gene: NA; V gene: TRBV28; J gene: TRBJ2-1; clone size: NA; CDR3 protein: CASTGAWDEQFF; CDR3 DNA: TGTGCCAGTACCGGTGCCTGGGATGAGCAGTTCTTC